Listed below are T cell receptor beta chains from one sample, sequenced in a study of regulatory T cells in long-lasting Graves disease. TCRdb used MiXCR to reprocess the multiplex PCR reads, holding one entry per CDR3 protein. The sample records around 500,000 distinct CDR3 sequences, around 15% being singletons. These sequences were also reported in another study, on T cells in Graves' hyperthyroidism and ophthalmopathy.

Source: peripheral blood mononuclear cells (PBMCs), taken at new diagnosis, from a patient treated with antithyroid drugs. The receptor source for this set is a woman aged 35-60 years with Graves disease. Both conserved end residues are part of each CDR3. The order of the fields is D gene, V gene, clone size, J gene, CDR3 protein, CDR3 DNA. A D gene is named only where the DNA matches it firmly. Clone size appears in some rows only: once, few, many, or a class for an expanded clone.

>.|TRBV7-2|many|TRBJ1-5
CASSLGVKNQPQHF
TGTGCCAGCAGCTTAGGCGTGAAAAATCAGCCCCAGCATTTT
>.|TRBV20-1|.|TRBJ1-4
CSATGSNEKLFF
TGCAGTGCTACGGGAAGTAATGAAAAACTGTTTTTT
>TRBD1|TRBV28|many|TRBJ1-2
CASSLVGQVYGYTF
TGTGCCAGCAGTTTGGTAGGACAGGTTTATGGCTACACCTTC
>.|TRBV5-1|.|TRBJ2-1
CASSLARSDEQFF
TGCGCCAGCAGCTTGGCTCGAAGCGATGAGCAGTTCTTC
>TRBD1|TRBV7-9|few|TRBJ2-7
CASRQSGQDYEQYF
TGTGCCAGCAGACAATCGGGACAGGACTACGAGCAGTACTTC
>.|TRBV7-9|.|TRBJ1-3
CASSLVGRGDGNTIYF
TGTGCCAGCAGCTTAGTTGGCAGGGGTGACGGAAACACCATATATTTT
>TRBD1|TRBV6-1|.|TRBJ1-2
CASTEGQNYGYTF
TGTGCCAGCACCGAGGGACAGAACTATGGCTACACCTTC
>TRBD2|TRBV6-2/TRBV6-3|many|TRBJ2-1
CASRNLAGANNEQFF
TGTGCCAGCAGAAATCTAGCGGGGGCTAACAATGAGCAGTTCTTC
>.|TRBV27|few|TRBJ2-5
CASARTLQETQYF
TGTGCCAGCGCGCGGACCCTTCAAGAGACCCAGTACTTC
>.|TRBV15|few|TRBJ1-5
CATSGGGRGQPQHF
TGTGCCACCAGCGGCGGGGGGCGCGGGCAGCCCCAGCATTTT
>.|TRBV19|.|TRBJ1-2
CASGVAGVYGYTF
TGTGCCAGTGGGGTTGCAGGGGTGTACGGCTACACCTTC
>TRBD1|TRBV5-5|.|TRBJ2-1
CASSRGRGDRGSNEQFF
TGTGCCAGCAGCCGAGGGAGGGGGGACAGGGGGTCGAATGAGCAGTTCTTC
>.|TRBV6-1|.|TRBJ1-1
CASTSRAGLNTEAFF
TGTGCCAGCACCTCCCGTGCAGGGTTGAACACTGAAGCTTTCTTT
>TRBD1|TRBV6-1|few|TRBJ1-1
CASSDPTGLNTEAFF
TGTGCCAGCAGTGATCCGACAGGGTTGAACACTGAAGCTTTCTTT
>.|TRBV28|.|TRBJ1-2
CASSLLGGWVMGGYTF
TGTGCCAGCAGTTTATTAGGGGGATGGGTTATGGGTGGCTACACCTTC
>TRBD1|TRBV10-3|few|TRBJ2-3
CAIKGQESTDTQYF
TGTGCCATCAAGGGACAGGAGAGCACAGATACGCAGTATTTT
>.|TRBV6-2/TRBV6-3|.|TRBJ2-1
CASSADYNSYNEQFF
TGTGCCAGCAGCGCCGACTATAACTCCTACAATGAGCAGTTCTTC
>.|TRBV28|many|TRBJ1-6
CASKGRQKHNHF
TGTGCCAGCAAGGGACGCCAAAAACATAACCACTTT
>TRBD2|TRBV11-2|many|TRBJ2-5
CASSRGLAANQETQYF
TGTGCCAGCAGCCGAGGACTAGCGGCTAACCAAGAGACCCAGTACTTC
>TRBD1|TRBV5-1|many|TRBJ1-2
CASSLEGGTGYTYGYTF
TGCGCCAGCAGCTTGGAGGGCGGGACAGGGTATACCTATGGCTACACCTTC
>TRBD2|TRBV19|many|TRBJ2-1
CASKPKQHRLAGYNEQFF
TGTGCCAGTAAGCCAAAGCAGCATAGACTAGCGGGTTACAATGAGCAGTTCTTC
>.|TRBV5-6|.|TRBJ2-7
CASSRGSPRAYEQYF
TGTGCCAGCAGCCGGGGGTCCCCGAGAGCCTACGAGCAGTACTTC
>.|TRBV10-3|few|TRBJ2-1
CAIRSSLQTGNEQFF
TGTGCCATCAGGAGTTCGCTCCAGACAGGTAATGAGCAGTTCTTC